This T cell receptor (beta chain) was found in a study of shared clonotypes between healthy human individuals. Per the original methods: With immunoSEQ giving junction-only sequences and no quality scores, filtering differed. Generated by immunoSEQ multiplex PCR, the TCRdb table keeps only in-frame clones and is missing some. The DNA was the basis for D and trimming; V, J and clone size are from that table. Altogether 100,000 or so clones are present, less than 75% being singletons, with the ten largest covering around 24%. Study outcomes and limitations: Generation probability values for non-shared clonotypes were lower than those for clonotypes shared by all four donors. Rarefaction demonstrated incomplete sorted-subset sequencing despite large depth.

V shed 4 bases and J shed 3 bases, with 9 bases lying between them. Looked up from germline, CDR1 is SEHNR and CDR2 is FQNEAQ (reference sequence). This CDR3 is built from 13 residues. This clone has ten or more counts. Antigen: not known. V is TRBV7-9 and J is TRBJ1-2, with TRBD1 as a possible D gene (6 bases). The sequenced sample was memory CD8+ T cells sorted from blood. Subset reported: CD45RO+ cells pooled with CCR7-negative TemRA cells. The sequence was obtained from a woman aged 25 to 39 in good health. CDR3 nucleotides: TGTGCCAGCAGCTCCAGGACAGACTATGGCTACACCTTC. As protein: CASSSRTDYGYTF.